This T cell receptor (beta chain) was profiled in a study of blood T cell repertoires in COVID-19. Overall study context: Nucleic acid was either cDNA or gDNA, and it came from T cells, B-cell-depleted T cells, or PBMCs.

Measured with immunoSEQ multiplex PCR; TCRdb has only the in-frame clones, and not every one. The table includes about 100,000 clones, almost 80% detected once. Sequenced input: peripheral blood. The sequence came from a man aged 65 to 79 with active or convalescent COVID-19.

The CDR3 region is CASSLAGTSGQETQYF. The CDR3 nucleotides read TGCGCCAGCAGCTTGGCAGGGACTAGCGGCCAAGAGACCCAGTACTTC. The chain couples TRBV5-1 to TRBJ2-5, with 11 bases fitting TRBD2. V shed 0 bases and J 1 base; nucleotides not matched to a gene: 2. Germline CDR1 is SGHRS and CDR2 is YFSETQ. The CDR3 runs to 16 residues.